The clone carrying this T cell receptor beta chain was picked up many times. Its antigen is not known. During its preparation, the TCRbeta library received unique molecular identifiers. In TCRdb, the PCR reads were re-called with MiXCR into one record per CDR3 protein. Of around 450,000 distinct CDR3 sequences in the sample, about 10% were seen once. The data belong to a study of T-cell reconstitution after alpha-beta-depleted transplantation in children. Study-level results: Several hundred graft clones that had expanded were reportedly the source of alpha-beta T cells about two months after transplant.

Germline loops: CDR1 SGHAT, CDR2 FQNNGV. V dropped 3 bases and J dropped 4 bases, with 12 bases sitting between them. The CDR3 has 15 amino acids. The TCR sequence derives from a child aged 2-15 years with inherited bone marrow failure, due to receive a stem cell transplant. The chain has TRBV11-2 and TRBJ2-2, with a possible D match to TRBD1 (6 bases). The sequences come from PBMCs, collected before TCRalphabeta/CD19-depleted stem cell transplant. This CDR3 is CASSFWGHGTGELFF. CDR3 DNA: TGTGCCAGCAGCTTCTGGGGACACGGCACCGGGGAGCTGTTTTTT.